This T cell receptor (beta chain) was sequenced for a study of cytomegalovirus exposure and HLA in healthy donors. Study summary: T cells numbering about 179 million yielded around 120 million unique TCR beta sequences in an earlier analysis.

The germline V gene encodes CDR1 KGHSH and CDR2 LQKENI. This CDR3 contains 19 residues. The junction had 8 bases not matched to a gene; V was cut back by 3 bases and J by 0 bases. Findings and caveats of the study: Sequencing artifact likely explains a cluster of highly shared sequence variants.

Primers for the PCR totalled 60 Vbeta and 13 Jbeta. Sequencing used immunoSEQ multiplex PCR; TCRdb keeps in-frame clones, though not all of them. Of under 200,000 clones in the sample, around 77% were seen once. With regard to this clone: Antigen: not known.

The source of this sequence is a man aged 60-69 years in good health and CMV-seronegative. The material sequenced was PBMCs. The chain employs TRBV18 and TRBJ2-3; 14 bases fit TRBD2. The CDR3, as DNA: TGTGCCAGCTCACCGTTCAACCGGACTAGCGGGGGGAGCACAGATACGCAGTATTTT. It encodes CASSPFNRTSGGSTDTQYF.